This T cell receptor beta chain comes out of a study of blood T cells in healthy people across ages. PCR was performed a second time for 7 to 11 cycles using a sample-barcoded 5' primer and a J-beta primer mix. TCRdb redid the calling of the 5' RACE reads with MiXCR, one entry per CDR3 protein. The sample consists of roughly 1.6 million distinct CDR3 sequences, 34% of them appearing once. The CDR3 runs to 15 residues. V trimming: 1 base; J trimming: 8 bases; junction bases outside the gene matches: 7. CDR1 is SGDLS, CDR2 YYNGEE, per germline. The chain has TRBV9 and TRBJ2-4, with TRBD2 identical over 9 bases. The sequence derives from a woman aged 30 to 39 in good health. Sequenced input: blood. DNA for the CDR3: TGTGCCAGCAGCGTATCACCAGCGGGAGGTCACATTCAGTACTTC. This translates into CASSVSPAGGHIQYF.